Below are 15 T cell receptor beta chains sequenced from a single sample in a study of OX40 agonist ivuxolimab in advanced cancers. Libraries were prepared through the immunoSEQ multiplex PCR assay. TCRdb took this table from immuneACCESS and kept in-frame rearrangements with V and J called. Such tables lack part of the clones; where checked against another copy, unresolved V genes explain under half of the gap, and the rest is unexplained. The table for this sample lists roughly 87,000 clones; roughly nine tenths of them were counted only once. 8.4% of the sample is in the top ten clones. The material sequenced was CD4+ or CD8+ T cells sorted from blood, taken in a trial of the OX40 agonist ivuxolimab. All receptors come from an adult with an advanced solid tumor such as melanoma, head and neck, liver or kidney cancer.

This chain connects TRBV4-1 to TRBJ1-2, with 7 positions matching TRBD1. Germline CDR1 MGHRA, CDR2 YSYEKL. V gave up 4 bases and J gave up 6 bases; unmatched junction bases: 11. This CDR3 is 15 amino acids long. CDR3 protein: CASSPRRTGSNGYTF. The CDR3 DNA sequence: TGCGCCAGCAGCCCCCGTCGGACAGGCTCAAATGGCTACACCTTC.

The chain links TRBV2 to TRBJ2-2; D unresolved. V was cut by 6 bases and J by 1 base, with 15 bases left in between. The germline V gene has CDR1 SNHLY and CDR2 FYNNEI. This CDR3 has 16 residues. CDR3 DNA: TGTGCCAGCAGCATGGACCAAAATATGAACACCGGGGAGCTGTTTTTT. Protein: CASSMDQNMNTGELFF. Combining the CDR3 with reference TRBV2 and TRBJ2-2 gives the whole variable domain EPEVTQTPSHQVTQMGQEVILRCVPISNHLYFYWYRQILGQKVEFLVSFYNNEISEKSEIFDDQFSVERPDGSNFTLKIRSTKLEDSAMYFCASSMDQNMNTGELFFGEGSRLTVL.

This chain joins TRBV19 and TRBJ1-1, with a possible D match to TRBD1 (6 bases). The CDR3 covers 13 residues. Trimming cost V 7 bases and J 2 bases, with 11 bases left between them. CDR1 is LNHDA and CDR2 is SQIVND in the germline V gene (reference sequence). The chain's CDR3 is CASIHRANTEAFF. CDR3 in DNA: TGTGCCAGTATTCACAGGGCCAACACTGAAGCTTTCTTT.

This clone was picked up one time. The chain employs TRBV2 and TRBJ2-3; 8 bases line up with TRBD2. From germline, CDR1 is SNHLY and CDR2 FYNNEI. The CDR3 spans 15 residues. V was pared by 4 bases and J by 2 bases, with 5 bases of the junction left unmatched. CDR3 coding DNA: TGTGCCAGCAGTGTTCCAGCGGGGGACACAGATACGCAGTATTTT. It encodes CASSVPAGDTDTQYF.

V gene TRBV2 combines with J gene TRBJ2-7, with a tentative D call TRBD2 (6 bases). Trimming removed 6 bases at V and 5 bases at J, with 14 bases between. The CDR3 is 13 residues long. Germline V gives CDR1 SNHLY, CDR2 FYNNEI. The CDR3 DNA reads TGTGCCAGCAGGGGAGGATTACGGAACGAGCAGTACTTC. Amino acid sequence: CASRGGLRNEQYF.

The rearrangement joins TRBV15 to TRBJ2-1; possible D gene TRBD2, 5 bases. Germline V gene sequence: CDR1 LNHNV, CDR2 YYDKDF (reference sequence). The CDR3 totals 15 residues. V was pared by 4 bases and J by 4 bases, with 14 bases between. In DNA form, the CDR3 reads TGTGCCACCAGCATTCTAGCTATATCATACAATGAGCAGTTCTTC. Protein: CATSILAISYNEQFF.

The chain couples TRBV7-9 to TRBJ2-1; D is unresolved. The V gene's germline CDR1 is SEHNR and CDR2 FQNEAQ (reference sequence). V shed 5 bases and J shed 8 bases, with 13 bases lying between them. The CDR3 sequence is 13 residues long. The DNA for the CDR3 is TGTGCCAGCAGCCCCGCCAGTCTCCATGAGCAGTTCTTC. It translates to CASSPASLHEQFF.

The chain has TRBV28 and TRBJ1-3; 7 bases agree with TRBD1. V shed 2 bases, J shed 0 bases, and the junction held 1 base outside the gene matches. The CDR3 spans 15 residues. Looked up from germline, CDR1 is MDHEN and CDR2 is SYDVKM. CDR3 protein: CASSLNRGSGNTIYF. The CDR3 nucleotides are TGTGCCAGCAGTTTAAACAGGGGCTCTGGAAACACCATATATTTT.

V is TRBV19 and J is TRBJ1-2; weak D call: TRBD1 (6 bases). This CDR3 is built from 16 residues. Trimming removed 8 bases at V and 2 bases at J, with 21 bases between. Per the germline V gene, CDR1 is LNHDA and CDR2 is SQIVND (reference sequence). This chain's CDR3 is CASQALSGTPNYGYTF. The CDR3 region has the DNA TGTGCCAGTCAAGCCCTTTCCGGGACACCGAACTATGGCTACACCTTC.

This clone was detected once. The rearrangement uses TRBV7-3 and TRBJ2-4; a possible D gene is TRBD2 (5 bases). The germline V gene has CDR1 SGHTA and CDR2 FQGTGA. V was shortened by 5 bases and J by 7 bases, with 24 bases between the two germline ends. The CDR3 runs 17 residues. In DNA form, the CDR3 reads TGTGCCAGCAGCCCCGAGGGCTACAGCGGCGGCCGGAACATTCAGTACTTC. Translated, it gives CASSPEGYSGGRNIQYF.

CDR3 nucleotide sequence: TGTGCCACCTCCGCATGGAACACCGGGGAGCTGTTTTTT. It is translated as CATSAWNTGELFF. This rearrangement joins TRBV27 to TRBJ2-2; no clear D. This CDR3 region has 13 residues. Germline V gene data show CDR1 as MNHEY and CDR2 as SMNVEV (reference sequence). V was trimmed by 10 bases and J by 1 base, leaving 10 bases between them.

This sequence joins TRBV7-9 and TRBJ2-3; D is ambiguous. Germline assignment: CDR1 SEHNR and CDR2 FQNEAQ (reference sequence). V was clipped by 5 bases and J by 0 bases, with 3 bases between them. This CDR3 has 12 amino acids. CDR3 loop: CASSPSTDTQYF. The CDR3 nucleotides are TGTGCCAGCAGCCCTAGCACAGATACGCAGTATTTT.

As DNA, the CDR3 is TGTGCCAGCAGCCCGGAGCTAGCGGGGGCCGAAAGCTACGAGCAGTACTTC. This gives the protein CASSPELAGAESYEQYF. V and J are TRBV4-2 and TRBJ2-7, with 10 bases lining up with TRBD2. Per the germline V gene, CDR1 is LGHNA and CDR2 is YNFKEQ. With V trimmed by 4 bases and J by 3 bases, 12 bases remained unmatched. The CDR3 is 17 amino acids.

The chain is built from TRBV28 and TRBJ1-5; D is possibly TRBD1 (6 bases). Looked up from germline, CDR1 is MDHEN and CDR2 is SYDVKM. With 5 bases removed from V and 0 bases from J, the gap between germline ends came to 29 bases. The CDR3 has 21 residues. The CDR3 sequence: CASSHPPGVGHPLYSNQPQHF. The CDR3 nucleotides are TGTGCCAGCAGTCATCCCCCCGGCGTGGGACATCCCCTATATAGCAATCAGCCCCAGCATTTT.

J is TRBJ1-5 and V is TRBV4-2; unclear D gene. CDR3 length: 12 residues. The germline V gene encodes CDR1 LGHNA and CDR2 YNFKEQ. Trimming stripped 1 base from V and 10 bases from J, with 8 bases between. Written as DNA, the CDR3 is TGTGCCAGCAGCCAAGGGTCTGGACCCCAGCATTTT. This encodes CASSQGSGPQHF.